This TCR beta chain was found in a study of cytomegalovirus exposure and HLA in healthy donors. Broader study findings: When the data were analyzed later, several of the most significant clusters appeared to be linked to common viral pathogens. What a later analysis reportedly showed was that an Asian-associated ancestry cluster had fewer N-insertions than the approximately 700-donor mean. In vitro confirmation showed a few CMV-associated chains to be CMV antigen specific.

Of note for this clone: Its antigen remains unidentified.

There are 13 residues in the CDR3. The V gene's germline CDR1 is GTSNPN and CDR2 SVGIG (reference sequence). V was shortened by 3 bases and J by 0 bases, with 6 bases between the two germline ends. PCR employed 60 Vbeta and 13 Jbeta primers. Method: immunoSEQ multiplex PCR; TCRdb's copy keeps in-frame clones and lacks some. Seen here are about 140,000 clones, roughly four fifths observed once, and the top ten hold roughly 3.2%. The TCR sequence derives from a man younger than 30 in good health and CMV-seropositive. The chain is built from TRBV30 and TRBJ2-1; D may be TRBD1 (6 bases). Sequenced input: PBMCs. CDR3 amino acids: CAWRGGSYNEQFF. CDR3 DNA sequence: TGTGCCTGGAGAGGGGGCTCCTACAATGAGCAGTTCTTC.